This T cell receptor beta chain emerged from a study of identical twins. General study points: Researchers reported excess low generation probability among twin-shared out-of-frame alpha sequences. While abundant cord blood beta clonotypes carried fewer insertions, memory repertoires showed no such pattern. Zero-insertion results could be subject to partial confounding by invariant MAIT and iNKT cells.

The V end lost 2 bases, the J end lost 4 bases, and 10 bases lay between the germline ends. Germline V lookup: CDR1 MNHEY, CDR2 SMNVEV (reference sequence). The CDR3 is made up of 14 amino acids. TCRdb reprocessed the 5' RACE reads via MiXCR and lists one record per CDR3 protein. The data show 240,000 or so distinct CDR3 sequences, roughly a tenth seen once. With regard to this clonotype: The antigen is undetermined.

Donors uniformly comprised healthy Caucasians. The sequence came from a man aged 50-59 years in good health. The chain joins TRBV27 to TRBJ2-3; TRBD2 might be the D (7 bases). Sequencing used memory T cells sorted from blood. Here the CDR3 DNA reads TGTGCCAGCAGTTTAAAGGGGGGGGCAGATACGCAGTATTTT. Translated: CASSLKGGADTQYF.